The 26 T cell receptor beta chains listed next were all sequenced from one sample in a study of blood T cell repertoires in COVID-19. The data were produced by immunoSEQ multiplex PCR, yet TCRdb's version contains in-frame clones alone and is incomplete. The data show some 100,000 clones, roughly 88% seen once. Sequenced material: peripheral blood. Receptor source: a man aged 50 to 59 with COVID-19, enrolled during active disease.

The chain has TRBV5-1 and TRBJ2-7, with D maybe TRBD1 (5 bases). Germline loops: CDR1 SGHRS, CDR2 YFSETQ. The CDR3 sequence is 16 residues long. The V end was cut by 4 bases, the J end by 2 bases, with 19 bases between. Here the CDR3 reads CASSHRGTGQTYEQYF. CDR3 in DNA: TGCGCCAGCAGCCACCGTGGAACAGGTCAAACCTACGAGCAGTACTTC.

V gene TRBV6-2 or TRBV6-3 combines with J gene TRBJ1-2; 8 bases match TRBD1. CDR3 length: 17 residues. The V gene's germline CDR1 is MNHEY and CDR2 SVGEGT. V was pared by 3 bases and J by 4 bases, with 13 bases of the junction left unmatched. Here the CDR3 reads CASSYGTGNLLGYGYTF. CDR3 nucleotide sequence: TGTGCCAGCAGTTATGGGACAGGAAACTTGTTGGGCTATGGCTACACCTTC.

This rearrangement joins TRBV12-5 to TRBJ2-7; D call uncertain. The germline CDR1 and CDR2 sequences are LGHNT and FRNRAP. The CDR3 has 15 residues. Trimming cost V 3 bases and J 2 bases, with 14 bases left between them. The DNA for the CDR3 is TGTGCTAGTGGTTTCCGGAGAAGTACCCCCTACGAGCAGTACTTC. It yields the protein CASGFRRSTPYEQYF.

This clone has just one count. J is TRBJ2-1 and V is TRBV5-1; TRBD2 aligns across 8 bases. V lost 4 bases, J lost 4 bases, and 7 bases stayed unmatched. In germline, CDR1 is SGHRS, CDR2 YFSETQ. This CDR3 spans 15 amino acids. The chain's CDR3 is CASSPAGESYNEQFF. CDR3 DNA: TGCGCCAGCAGCCCAGCGGGGGAAAGTTACAATGAGCAGTTCTTC.

This clone occurred once. CDR3: CASSARGTNGGELFF. CDR3 coding DNA: TGTGCCAGCAGCGCCAGAGGGACTAACGGCGGGGAGCTGTTTTTT. The chain employs TRBV5-4 and TRBJ2-2; 7 bases match TRBD2. The CDR3 contains 15 residues. Trimming removed 4 bases from V and 7 bases from J; junction bases left unmatched: 10. Germline CDR1 SGHNT, CDR2 YYREEE (reference sequence).

The chain couples TRBV9 to TRBJ1-5; 9 bases align to TRBD1. V shed 3 bases, J shed 3 bases, and the junction held 4 bases outside the gene matches. The CDR3 is made up of 15 amino acids. CDR1 and CDR2 (germline): SGDLS, YYNGEE. DNA of the CDR3: TGTGCCAGCAGCGAGACAGGGGGAACCAATCAGCCCCAGCATTTT. Encoded protein: CASSETGGTNQPQHF.

The V gene is TRBV2, the J gene TRBJ1-2, with D perhaps TRBD1 (6 bases). Deletions cut 8 bases from V and 4 bases from J, with 14 bases between. Germline loops: CDR1 SNHLY, CDR2 FYNNEI. The CDR3 is 13 residues long. The CDR3 loop is CASGEGVAYGYTF. The CDR3 nucleotides are TGTGCCAGCGGGGAGGGGGTAGCCTATGGCTACACCTTC.

The chain recombines TRBV19 with TRBJ1-2, with D unclear. This CDR3 has 13 amino acids. Germline V gives CDR1 LNHDA, CDR2 SQIVND (reference sequence). V was trimmed by 3 bases and J by 2 bases, leaving 7 bases between them. This CDR3 reads CASSMEGNYGYTF. For the CDR3, the DNA is TGTGCCAGTAGTATGGAGGGAAACTATGGCTACACCTTC. The full variable domain, in which reference TRBV19 and TRBJ1-2 provide the parts outside the CDR3, is DGGITQSPKYLFRKEGQNVTLSCEQNLNHDAMYWYRQDPGQGLRLIYYSQIVNDFQKGDIAEGYSVSREKKESFPLTVTSAQKNPTAFYLCASSMEGNYGYTFGSGTRLTVV.

The chain is built from TRBV6-5 and TRBJ2-1; the match to TRBD1 covers 9 bases. Per germline, CDR1 MNHEY and CDR2 SVGAGI. This CDR3 has 14 amino acids. Germline trimming cut 8 bases from V and 6 bases from J; bases unmatched to any gene: 8. The CDR3, as DNA: TGTGCCAGCCGCCGGGACAGGGTTATCAATGAGCAGTTCTTC. Translating gives CASRRDRVINEQFF.

V and J are TRBV27 and TRBJ2-7, with 7 bases identical to TRBD2. CDR1 is MNHEY, CDR2 SMNVEV, per germline (reference sequence). The CDR3 totals 15 residues. The V and J ends lost 6 bases and 2 bases, in that order; junction bases with no gene match: 10. CDR3 protein: CASSPRDYRPYEQYF. DNA for the CDR3: TGTGCCAGCAGCCCCCGGGACTACCGACCCTACGAGCAGTACTTC.

This chain links TRBV6-2 or TRBV6-3 with TRBJ2-1, with D perhaps TRBD2 (6 bases). The germline gives CDR1 MNHEY, CDR2 SVGEGT. There are 16 residues in the CDR3. V shed 2 bases and J shed 3 bases, with 14 bases lying between them. The CDR3 region has the DNA TGTGCCAGCAGTTACGCGGACTACCACGGCTACAATGAGCAGTTCTTC. Amino acids: CASSYADYHGYNEQFF.

There are a few counts of this clone. The chain recombines TRBV7-2 with TRBJ1-6; D might be TRBD1 (5 bases). Trimming cost V 4 bases and J 10 bases, with 17 bases left between them. The CDR3 covers 15 residues. Germline CDR1 SGHTA, CDR2 FQGNSA. The CDR3 region has the DNA TGTGCCAGCAGCTCTGGGGGGACGCCATGGTCACCCCTCCACTTT. Its translation is CASSSGGTPWSPLHF.

This clone was detected once. The V and J genes are TRBV30 and TRBJ1-1; maybe TRBD1 (6 bases). Deletions cut 0 bases from V and 4 bases from J, with 9 bases between. The CDR3 loop spans 13 amino acids. The germline V gene encodes CDR1 GTSNPN and CDR2 SVGIG (reference sequence). CDR3 residues: CAWSVPGATEAFF. Here the CDR3 DNA reads TGTGCCTGGAGTGTCCCAGGGGCCACTGAAGCTTTCTTT.

The rearrangement links TRBV19 to TRBJ1-2; unclear D gene. Trimming removed 2 bases at V and 4 bases at J, with 14 bases between. Germline assignment: CDR1 LNHDA and CDR2 SQIVND (reference sequence). The CDR3 runs 15 residues. Here the CDR3 reads CASSILDSRFYGYTF. CDR3 coding DNA: TGTGCCAGTAGTATACTCGACTCGCGATTCTATGGCTACACCTTC.

The chain links TRBV5-1 to TRBJ1-2; D remains unclear. The CDR3 covers 13 residues. Germline CDR1 is SGHRS and CDR2 is YFSETQ. Trimming pared 5 bases from V and 3 bases from J, leaving 11 bases between. CDR3 coding DNA: TGCGCCAGCAGTGGTACTAGGGACTATGGCTACACCTTC. Translated, it gives CASSGTRDYGYTF.

The rearrangement joins TRBV27 to TRBJ1-2; no clear D gene. In germline, CDR1 is MNHEY, CDR2 SMNVEV (reference sequence). This CDR3 spans 14 amino acids. The V and J ends lost 0 bases and 8 bases respectively, with 13 bases between them. CDR3 protein: CASSLSVGGVGYTF. The CDR3 nucleotides are TGTGCCAGCAGTTTATCGGTAGGCGGGGTAGGCTACACCTTC.

With regard to this clone: The sample contains more than one DNA sequence encoding this CDR3. The rearrangement joins TRBV5-1 to TRBJ2-3; TRBD2 agrees at 9 bases. CDR3 size: 16 residues. Germline V gives CDR1 SGHRS, CDR2 YFSETQ. V shed 0 bases, J shed 1 base, and the junction held 3 bases outside the gene matches. CDR3 loop: CASSLGSSGGTDTQYF. The CDR3 DNA sequence: TGCGCCAGCAGCTTGGGTTCTAGCGGGGGCACAGATACGCAGTATTTT.

This rearrangement joins TRBV4-1 to TRBJ2-5; a possible D gene is TRBD1 (5 bases). Trimming left V 0 bases short and J 1 base short, with 12 bases between. CDR1 and CDR2 (germline): MGHRA, YSYEKL. CDR3 length: 16 amino acids. CDR3 DNA sequence: TGCGCCAGCAGCCAAGAGGGAACAGGAATCCAAGAGACCCAGTACTTC. Its protein is CASSQEGTGIQETQYF.

The chain carries TRBV3-1 (or the pseudogene TRBV3-2) and TRBJ1-5, with 8 bases that match TRBD1. The ends lost 1 base at V and 6 bases at J; junction bases unmatched: 2. The CDR3 is made up of 14 amino acids. From germline, CDR1 is LGHDT and CDR2 YNNKEL (reference sequence). CDR3 nucleotides: TGTGCCAGCAGCCAAGGCAGGGGGCTTCAGCCCCAGCATTTT. It is translated as CASSQGRGLQPQHF.

The CDR3, as DNA: TGCGCCAGCAGCGTTGGACACAACACCGGGGAGCTGTTTTTT. Translation: CASSVGHNTGELFF. The V gene is TRBV5-1, the J gene TRBJ2-2; D perhaps matches TRBD1 (5 bases). Germline loops: CDR1 SGHRS, CDR2 YFSETQ. V was cut by 4 bases and J by 2 bases, with 9 bases left in between. The CDR3 runs to 14 residues.

The chain couples TRBV7-2 to TRBJ1-3; 8 nucleotides match TRBD1. Germline V gene lookup returns CDR1 SGHTA and CDR2 FQGNSA. The CDR3 contains 16 residues. After removal of 5 bases from V and 0 bases from J, the junction contained 6 bases not matched to a gene. The CDR3 region is CASSAGQGRSGNTIYF. The CDR3 region has the DNA TGTGCCAGCAGCGCAGGACAGGGACGCTCTGGAAACACCATATATTTT.

A few counts support this clone. The V call is TRBV30, the J call TRBJ1-2, with unresolved D. The CDR3 consists of 11 residues. Germline values: CDR1 GTSNPN, CDR2 SVGIG (reference sequence). V lost 7 bases to trimming and J lost 7 bases, with 13 bases between them. The CDR3: CASRWEGGYTF. The CDR3 DNA follows: TGTGCCTCACGGTGGGAGGGTGGCTACACCTTC. Full variable domain (missing parts from reference TRBV30 and TRBJ1-2): SQTIHQWPATLVQPVGSPLSLECTVEGTSNPNLYWYRQAAGRGLQLLFYSVGIGQISSEVPQNLSASRPQDRQFILSSKKLLLSDSGFYLCASRWEGGYTFGSGTRLTVV.

The chain has TRBV5-4 and TRBJ1-2; D unresolved. V was shortened by 1 base and J by 7 bases, with 11 bases between the two germline ends. Germline V gene sequence: CDR1 SGHNT, CDR2 YYREEE (reference sequence). There are 13 residues in the CDR3. In nucleotides, the CDR3 is TGTGCCAGCAGCTTGCGGGGTCCTGGTGGCTACACCTTC. Translating gives CASSLRGPGGYTF.

V and J are TRBV7-2 and TRBJ2-3; TRBD2 matches 12 bases. Germline V gene lookup returns CDR1 SGHTA and CDR2 FQGNSA. The V and J ends lost 2 bases and 4 bases, in that order; junction bases with no gene match: 10. The CDR3 covers 18 residues. CDR3 region: CASSLLRLAGGFADTQYF. The CDR3 DNA reads as TGTGCCAGCAGCTTATTGCGCCTAGCGGGGGGGTTCGCAGATACGCAGTATTTT.

This rearrangement joins TRBV5-1 to TRBJ1-2; 10 bases align to TRBD1. CDR1 and CDR2 from the germline V gene are SGHRS and YFSETQ. The CDR3 covers 15 residues. The junction had 4 bases not matched to a gene; V was cut back by 3 bases and J by 2 bases. The CDR3 here is CASSSGDRGNYGYTF. As DNA, the CDR3 is TGCGCCAGCAGCTCAGGGGACAGGGGAAACTATGGCTACACCTTC.

The chain uses TRBV5-5 and TRBJ1-5; 9 bases agree with TRBD1. This CDR3 has 15 residues. V shed 1 base and J 4 bases; nucleotides not matched to a gene: 3. CDR1 is SGHKS, CDR2 YYEKEE, per germline (reference sequence). CDR3 DNA sequence: TGTGCCAGCAGCTTGTATGGGACAGGGAATCAGCCCCAGCATTTT. This codes for CASSLYGTGNQPQHF. The full variable domain, in which reference TRBV5-5 and TRBJ1-5 provide the parts outside the CDR3, is DAGVTQSPTHLIKTRGQQVTLRCSPISGHKSVSWYQQVLGQGPQFIFQYYEKEERGRGNFPDRFSARQFPNYSSELNVNALLLGDSALYLCASSLYGTGNQPQHFGDGTRLSIL.